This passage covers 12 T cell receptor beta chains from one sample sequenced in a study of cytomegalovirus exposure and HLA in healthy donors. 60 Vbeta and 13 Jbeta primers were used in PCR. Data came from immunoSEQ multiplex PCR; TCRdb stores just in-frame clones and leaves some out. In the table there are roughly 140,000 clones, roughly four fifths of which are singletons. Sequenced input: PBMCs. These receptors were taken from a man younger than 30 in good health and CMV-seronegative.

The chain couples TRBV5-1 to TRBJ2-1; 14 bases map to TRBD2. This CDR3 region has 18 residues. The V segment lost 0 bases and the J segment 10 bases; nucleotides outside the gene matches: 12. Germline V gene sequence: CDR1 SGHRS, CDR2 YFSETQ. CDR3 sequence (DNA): TGCGCCAGCAGCTTGGGAGGGGTCGAGGGACTAGCGGGAGTGGAGCAGTTCTTC. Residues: CASSLGGVEGLAGVEQFF.

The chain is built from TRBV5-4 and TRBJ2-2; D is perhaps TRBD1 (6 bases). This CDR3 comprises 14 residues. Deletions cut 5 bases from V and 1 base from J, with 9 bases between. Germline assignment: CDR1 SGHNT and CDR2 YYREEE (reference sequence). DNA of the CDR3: TGTGCCAGCAGGGAACAGGGGAACACCGGGGAGCTGTTTTTT. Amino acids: CASREQGNTGELFF. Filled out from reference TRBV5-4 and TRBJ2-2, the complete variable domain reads ETGVTQSPTHLIKTRGQQVTLRCSSQSGHNTVSWYQQALGQGPQFIFQYYREEENGRGNFPPRFSGLQFPNYSSELNVNALELDDSALYLCASREQGNTGELFFGEGSRLTVL.

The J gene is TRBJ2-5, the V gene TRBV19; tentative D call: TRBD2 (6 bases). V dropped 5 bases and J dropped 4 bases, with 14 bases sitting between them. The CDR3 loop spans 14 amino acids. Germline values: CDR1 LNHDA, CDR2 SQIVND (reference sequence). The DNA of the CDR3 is TGTGCCAGTAGTTCCCCGGGACTGCGAGAGACCCAGTACTTC. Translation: CASSSPGLRETQYF.

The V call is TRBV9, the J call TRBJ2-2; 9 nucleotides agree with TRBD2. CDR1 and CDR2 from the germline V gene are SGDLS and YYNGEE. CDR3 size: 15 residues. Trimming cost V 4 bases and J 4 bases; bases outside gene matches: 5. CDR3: CASSISGSSTGELFF. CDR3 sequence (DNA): TGTGCCAGCAGCATTAGCGGGAGTTCCACCGGGGAGCTGTTTTTT. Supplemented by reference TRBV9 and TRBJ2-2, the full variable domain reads DSGVTQTPKHLITATGQRVTLRCSPRSGDLSVYWYQQSLDQGLQFLIQYYNGEERAKGNILERFSAQQFPDLHSELNLSSLELGDSALYFCASSISGSSTGELFFGEGSRLTVL.

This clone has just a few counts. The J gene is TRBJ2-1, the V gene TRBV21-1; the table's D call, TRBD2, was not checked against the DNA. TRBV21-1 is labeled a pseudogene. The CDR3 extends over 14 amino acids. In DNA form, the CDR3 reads TGTGCCAGCGAAACTAGCGGGAGGGCCTATGAGCAGTTCTTC. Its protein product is CASETSGRAYEQFF.

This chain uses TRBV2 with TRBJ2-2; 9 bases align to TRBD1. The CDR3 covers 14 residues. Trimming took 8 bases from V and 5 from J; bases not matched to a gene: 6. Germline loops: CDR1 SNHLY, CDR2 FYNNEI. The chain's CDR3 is CASGPGTGTGELFF. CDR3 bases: TGTGCCAGCGGCCCCGGGACAGGGACCGGGGAGCTGTTTTTT.

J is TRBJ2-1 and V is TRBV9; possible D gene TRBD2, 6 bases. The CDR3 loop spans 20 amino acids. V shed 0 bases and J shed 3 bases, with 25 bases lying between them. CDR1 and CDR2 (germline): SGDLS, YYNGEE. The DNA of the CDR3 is TGTGCCAGCAGCGTAGGGGGATTTGGCGGGGCTCCCTCTTTCTACAATGAGCAGTTCTTC. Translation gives CASSVGGFGGAPSFYNEQFF.

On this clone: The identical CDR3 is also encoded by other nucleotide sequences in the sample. CDR3 residues: CASSPESGGRGNEQFF. The CDR3 DNA is TGTGCCAGCTCACCTGAGTCGGGCGGGAGGGGCAATGAGCAGTTCTTC. The gene calls are TRBV18 and TRBJ2-1; 9 bases map to TRBD2. Trimming took 3 bases from V and 6 from J; bases not matched to a gene: 9. CDR1 is KGHSH and CDR2 is LQKENI in the germline V gene. The CDR3 extends over 16 amino acids.

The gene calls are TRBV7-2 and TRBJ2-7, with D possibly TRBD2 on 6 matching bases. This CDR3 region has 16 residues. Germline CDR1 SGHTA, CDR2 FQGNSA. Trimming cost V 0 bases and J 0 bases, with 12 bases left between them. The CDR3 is CASSLARGDLSYEQYF. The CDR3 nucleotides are TGTGCCAGCAGCTTAGCGCGGGGCGACCTCTCCTACGAGCAGTACTTC.

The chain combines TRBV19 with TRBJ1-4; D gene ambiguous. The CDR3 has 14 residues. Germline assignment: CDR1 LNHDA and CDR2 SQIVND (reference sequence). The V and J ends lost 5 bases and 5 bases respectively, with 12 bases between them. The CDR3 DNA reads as TGTGCCAGTAGTGAACTAGGAGGGAATGAAAAACTGTTTTTT. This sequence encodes CASSELGGNEKLFF.

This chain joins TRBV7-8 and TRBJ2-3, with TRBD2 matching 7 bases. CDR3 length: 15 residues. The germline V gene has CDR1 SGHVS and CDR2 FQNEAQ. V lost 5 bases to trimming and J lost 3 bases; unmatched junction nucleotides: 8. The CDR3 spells CASSPPAGVTDTQYF. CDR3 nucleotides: TGTGCCAGCAGCCCCCCGGCGGGAGTAACAGATACGCAGTATTTT.

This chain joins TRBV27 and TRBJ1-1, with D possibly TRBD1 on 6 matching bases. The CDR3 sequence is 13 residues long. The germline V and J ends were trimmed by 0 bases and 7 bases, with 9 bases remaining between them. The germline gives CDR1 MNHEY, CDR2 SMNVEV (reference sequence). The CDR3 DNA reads TGTGCCAGCAGTTTATCGAGGGGGAATGAAGCTTTCTTT. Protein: CASSLSRGNEAFF.